This entry describes one TCR beta chain. Its antigen remains unknown. Profiled with immunoSEQ multiplex PCR; TCRdb holds only in-frame clones, not every one. The data contain 35,000 to 40,000 clones, 82% of them singletons. The source of the sample is a study of vaccination effects on CD4 cells after COVID-19. Overall study: Subjects were given two BNT162b2 or mRNA-1273 vaccine doses. PBMC cultures contained 1.8 million or so cells per well, roughly 10 IU/ml IL-2 and roughly 9.4 ug/ml peptides.

It was after around 10 days of culture that CD4+ T cells were isolated. IL-2 medium took the place of half the medium on both days 3 and 7. Study-wide findings and caveats: By a late point after vaccination, infection- and vaccine-induced clones had shrunk markedly through clonal contraction.

V shed 0 bases and J 4 bases; nucleotides not matched to a gene: 5. CDR3 length: 16 amino acids. The germline CDR1 and CDR2 sequences are SGHRS and YFSETQ. The V and J genes are TRBV5-1 and TRBJ2-2; 8 positions agree with TRBD2. This receptor was identified in a human donor who received a COVID-19 vaccine. This sample comprised CD4+ T cells from PBMCs cultured without peptide, obtained before COVID-19 vaccination. The CDR3 DNA follows: TGCGCCAGCAGCTTGGTTCCAGCGGGGGTCACCGGGGAGCTGTTTTTT. It codes for CASSLVPAGVTGELFF.